This T cell receptor (beta chain) was documented in a study of blood T cell repertoires in COVID-19. In germline, CDR1 is MNHEY, CDR2 SMNVEV (reference sequence). The CDR3 covers 13 residues. Losses at the gene ends were 6 bases for V and 6 bases for J; bases not matched to a gene: 5. Clones were read by immunoSEQ multiplex PCR, and TCRdb kept only the in-frame ones, dropping some. Here the sample spans over 200,000 clones, 80% to 90% being singletons. This sequence joins TRBV27 and TRBJ2-7, with 10 nucleotides matching TRBD1. The TCR comes from a woman in her forties or fifties who had recovered from COVID-19. The sample taken for sequencing was PBMCs or T cells enriched from blood (not recorded which). The CDR3 loop reads CASSETGGREQYF. As DNA, the CDR3 is TGTGCCAGCAGCGAGACAGGGGGCCGCGAGCAGTACTTC.